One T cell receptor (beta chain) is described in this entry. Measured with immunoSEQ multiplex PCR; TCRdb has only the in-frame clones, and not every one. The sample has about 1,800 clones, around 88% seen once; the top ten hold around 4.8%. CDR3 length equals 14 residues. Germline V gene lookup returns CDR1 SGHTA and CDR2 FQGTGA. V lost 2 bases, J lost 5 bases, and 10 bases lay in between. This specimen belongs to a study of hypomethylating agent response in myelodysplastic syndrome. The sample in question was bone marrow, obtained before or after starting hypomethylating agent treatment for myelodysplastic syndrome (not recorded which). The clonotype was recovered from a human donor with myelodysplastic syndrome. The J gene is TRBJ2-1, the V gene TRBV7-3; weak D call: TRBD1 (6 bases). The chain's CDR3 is CASSLPDSNNEQFF. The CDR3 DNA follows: TGTGCCAGCAGCTTACCGGACAGCAACAATGAGCAGTTCTTC.